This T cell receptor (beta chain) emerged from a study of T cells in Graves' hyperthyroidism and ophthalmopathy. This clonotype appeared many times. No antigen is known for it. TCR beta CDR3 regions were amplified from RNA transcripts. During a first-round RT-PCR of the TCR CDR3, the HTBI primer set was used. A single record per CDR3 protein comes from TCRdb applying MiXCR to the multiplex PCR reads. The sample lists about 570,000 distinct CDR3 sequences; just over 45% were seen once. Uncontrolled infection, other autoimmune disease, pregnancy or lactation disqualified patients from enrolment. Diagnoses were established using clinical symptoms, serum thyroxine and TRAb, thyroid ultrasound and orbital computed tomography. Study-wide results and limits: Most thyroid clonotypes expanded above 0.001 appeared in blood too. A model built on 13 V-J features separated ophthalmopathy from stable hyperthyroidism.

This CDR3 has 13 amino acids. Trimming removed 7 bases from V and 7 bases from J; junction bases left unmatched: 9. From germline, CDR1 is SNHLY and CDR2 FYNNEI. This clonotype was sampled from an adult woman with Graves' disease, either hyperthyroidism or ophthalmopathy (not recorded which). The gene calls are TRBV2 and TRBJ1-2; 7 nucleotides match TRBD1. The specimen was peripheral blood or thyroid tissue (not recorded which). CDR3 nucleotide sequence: TGTGCCAGCACCCCAGGGGGTTTGGGTGGCTACACCTTC. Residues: CASTPGGLGGYTF.